The 14 T cell receptor beta chains below come from one sample, sequenced in a study of somatic mutations in cytotoxic T cells in rheumatoid arthritis. The protocol was immunoSEQ multiplex PCR, while the TCRdb copy is restricted to in-frame clones and leaves out a portion. The top ten hold roughly 19% of the sample, which has 15,000 or so clones, 70% to 85% seen once. Input material: CD8+ T cells sorted from blood. These receptors were taken from an adult with rheumatoid arthritis.

The chain employs TRBV5-1 and TRBJ1-1; D call uncertain. CDR3 length: 14 amino acids. CDR1 is SGHRS and CDR2 is YFSETQ in the germline V gene. Between the trimmed V and J ends, which lost 0 bases and 2 bases, there was a span of 8 bases. CDR3 in DNA: TGCGCCAGCAGCTTGGAGGGTCCCAACACTGAAGCTTTCTTT. This encodes CASSLEGPNTEAFF.

This clone was found a few times. This sequence joins TRBV7-9 and TRBJ1-1; a weak D match, TRBD1 (5 bases). Trimming cost V 7 bases and J 4 bases, with 10 bases left between them. The V gene's germline CDR1 is SEHNR and CDR2 FQNEAQ (reference sequence). The CDR3 is 12 residues long. CDR3 bases: TGTGCCAGCATAGCGGGGGGCACTGAAGCTTTCTTT. Translated, it gives CASIAGGTEAFF.

This chain connects TRBV10-2 to TRBJ2-7; D not resolved. From germline, CDR1 is WSHSY and CDR2 SAAADI. V was cut by 3 bases and J by 2 bases, with 5 bases left in between. This CDR3 spans 12 amino acids. The chain's CDR3 is CASSDLTYEQYF. The CDR3 nucleotides read TGCGCCAGCAGTGACCTAACCTACGAGCAGTACTTC.

The chain uses TRBV6-4 and TRBJ1-1; TRBD1 matches at 8 bases. Germline assignment: CDR1 MRHNA and CDR2 SNTAGT. The CDR3 length is 17 residues. Trimming took 6 bases from V and 1 from J; bases not matched to a gene: 13. CDR3 DNA sequence: TGTGCCAGCAGGAACCGGGCCACAGGGGGAGGGAACACTGAAGCTTTCTTT. Amino acids: CASRNRATGGGNTEAFF.

This clone was counted only a few times. This chain joins TRBV6-5 and TRBJ2-1; 7 bases agree with TRBD2. V trimming: 4 bases; J trimming: 7 bases; junction bases outside the gene matches: 10. The CDR3 runs to 15 residues. Germline V gene sequence: CDR1 MNHEY, CDR2 SVGAGI. The CDR3 region is CASSFPGLDGNEQFF. CDR3 sequence (DNA): TGTGCCAGCAGTTTCCCCGGACTAGATGGGAATGAGCAGTTCTTC.

The chain links TRBV27 to TRBJ2-7, with D possibly being TRBD1 (6 bases). V was pared by 6 bases and J by 5 bases, with 11 bases between. The CDR3 is made up of 12 amino acids. Germline V CDR1 and CDR2: MNHEY, SMNVEV (reference sequence). The CDR3 DNA follows: TGTGCCAGCAGAACCAGGGGTGACGAGCAGTACTTC. Its protein is CASRTRGDEQYF.

This CDR3 is CASTRAWLDNSPLHF. CDR3 in DNA: TGTGCCAGCACCCGAGCATGGTTGGATAATTCACCCCTCCACTTT. The gene calls are TRBV28 and TRBJ1-6; D remains ambiguous. Trimming took 7 bases from V and 5 from J, leaving 15 bases between them. The CDR3 has 15 amino acids. Germline CDR1 is MDHEN and CDR2 is SYDVKM.

V gene TRBV7-9 combines with J gene TRBJ2-7; tentatively, D is TRBD1 (5 bases). Germline V gene sequence: CDR1 SEHNR, CDR2 FQNEAQ (reference sequence). The V gene lost 5 bases and the J gene lost 3 bases, with 14 bases spanning the gap. The CDR3 consists of 14 residues. The CDR3 DNA sequence: TGTGCCAGCAGCGGGGCAGGGCTTTACTACGAGCAGTACTTC. It yields the protein CASSGAGLYYEQYF.

The V gene is TRBV12-5, the J gene TRBJ2-7; D not certain. The V and J ends lost 5 bases and 5 bases respectively, with 7 bases between them. Germline CDR1 and CDR2: LGHNT and FRNRAP. The CDR3 loop spans 11 amino acids. This chain's CDR3 is CASGPGHEQYF. In nucleotides, the CDR3 is TGTGCTAGTGGTCCTGGCCACGAGCAGTACTTC.

V gene TRBV13 combines with J gene TRBJ2-7; the D gene is possibly TRBD2 (6 bases). The CDR3 runs 13 residues. Germline-derived CDR1 and CDR2 are PRHDT and FYEKMQ (reference sequence). The V end lost 5 bases, the J end lost 6 bases, and 14 bases lay between the germline ends. For the CDR3, the DNA is TGTGCCAGCAGCCCCCCTGGAGGGTTCGAGCAGTACTTC. This sequence encodes CASSPPGGFEQYF.

This clone has just a few counts. CDR3 DNA: TGTGCCAGCAGTGATCAAGGGATGAATCAGCCCCAGCATTTT. Its translation is CASSDQGMNQPQHF. This chain links TRBV25-1 with TRBJ1-5; the D is unclear. Per germline, CDR1 MGHDK and CDR2 SYGVNS. This CDR3 has 14 amino acids. V was pared by 3 bases and J by 4 bases, with 10 bases between.

The chain links TRBV27 to TRBJ1-5, with D uncertain. CDR1 is MNHEY and CDR2 is SMNVEV in the germline V gene (reference sequence). The CDR3 contains 16 residues. Between the trimmed V and J ends, which lost 3 bases and 2 bases, there was a span of 14 bases. The CDR3 region is CASSFIGPGGNQPQHF. DNA of the CDR3: TGTGCCAGCAGTTTTATTGGCCCTGGGGGCAATCAGCCCCAGCATTTT.

This sequence joins TRBV7-9 and TRBJ2-7, with D perhaps matching TRBD2 (6 bases). Germline loops: CDR1 SEHNR, CDR2 FQNEAQ (reference sequence). The CDR3 totals 14 residues. Trimming stripped 1 base from V and 0 bases from J, with 7 bases between. CDR3 residues: CASSLVGSSYEQYF. The CDR3 DNA sequence: TGTGCCAGCAGCTTAGTCGGGAGCTCCTACGAGCAGTACTTC.

This chain links TRBV28 with TRBJ1-1; no clear D. The V end lost 7 bases, the J end lost 8 bases, and 26 bases lay between the germline ends. This CDR3 comprises 16 residues. Per the germline V gene, CDR1 is MDHEN and CDR2 is SYDVKM. The DNA of the CDR3 is TGTGCCAGCAAATGGGATGAAAACCCGTCTATCGACGAAGCTTTCTTT. Translated, it gives CASKWDENPSIDEAFF.